One T cell receptor (beta chain) is described in this entry. The antigen remains unidentified. RNA transcripts served as the template for amplifying TCR beta CDR3 regions. RT-PCR in the first round (using the HTBI primer set) targeted the TCR CDR3. TCRdb analysed the multiplex PCR reads with MiXCR anew, one entry per CDR3 protein. In the table there are 660,000 or so distinct CDR3 sequences, just under 45% of which are singletons. The sample comes from a study of T cells in Graves' hyperthyroidism and ophthalmopathy. Study findings and constraints: Most thyroid-expanded clonotypes above 0.001 were also found in blood. The authors' 13 V-J model separated ophthalmopathy from stable hyperthyroidism.

Sequenced sample: peripheral blood or thyroid tissue (not recorded which). The source of this sequence is an adult man with Graves' disease, either hyperthyroidism or ophthalmopathy (not recorded which).

In DNA form, the CDR3 reads TGTGCCAGCAGCCATGATACCTACGAGCAGTACTTC. Amino acid sequence: CASSHDTYEQYF. This chain connects TRBV2 to TRBJ2-7; D not certain. From germline, CDR1 is SNHLY and CDR2 FYNNEI. Trimming took 6 bases from V and 2 from J, leaving 8 bases between them. CDR3 length: 12 amino acids.